This entry concerns a single T cell receptor (beta chain). Its specificity is unknown. Germline CDR1 and CDR2: SQVTM and ANQGSEA. The CDR3 has 15 amino acids. CD45RO-CCR7+CD27+CD95- marked naive CD8+ T cells. This entry belongs to a study of CXCR3-negative and CXCR3-positive naive CD8 T cells. The study, taken as a whole, reports: No difference in surface CD5 was seen between naive subsets, and TCR strength was inferred from TRB CDR3 properties. CXCR3-positive naive cells had more hydrophobic TRB CDR3s than CXCR3-negative naive cells.

5' RACE with UMI labels generated the TRB cDNA libraries. TCRdb re-analyzed the 5' RACE reads; it lists each CDR3 protein once, without DNA. This repertoire includes some 140,000 distinct CDR3 sequences. The chain is built from TRBV29-1 and TRBJ2-2; there is no DNA to check the TCRdb D call of TRBD2. The specimen was naive CXCR3+ CD8+ T cells from blood. This sample's subset: CD45RO-CCR7+CD27+CD95- naive CD8+ T cells expressing CXCR3 (TNR3+). The origin of this receptor is a human donor in good health. Some clones in this sample may be carry-over from other donors' samples. The CDR3 sequence: CSALGPSANTGELFF.